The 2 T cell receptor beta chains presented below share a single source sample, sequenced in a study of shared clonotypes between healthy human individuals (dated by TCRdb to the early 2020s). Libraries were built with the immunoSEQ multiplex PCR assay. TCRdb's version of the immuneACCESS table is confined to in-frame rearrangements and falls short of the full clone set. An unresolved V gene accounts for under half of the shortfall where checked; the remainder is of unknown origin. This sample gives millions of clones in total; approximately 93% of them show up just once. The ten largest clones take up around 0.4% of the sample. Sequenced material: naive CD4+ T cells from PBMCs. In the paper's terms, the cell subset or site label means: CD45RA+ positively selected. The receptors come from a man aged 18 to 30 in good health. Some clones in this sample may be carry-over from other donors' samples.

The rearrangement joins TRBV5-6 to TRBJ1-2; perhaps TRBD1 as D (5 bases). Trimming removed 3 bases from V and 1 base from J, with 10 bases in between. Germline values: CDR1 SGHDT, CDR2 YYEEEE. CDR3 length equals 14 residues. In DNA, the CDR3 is TGTGCCAGCAGCTGGAGGGACGGTAACTATGGCTACACCTTC. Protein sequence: CASSWRDGNYGYTF. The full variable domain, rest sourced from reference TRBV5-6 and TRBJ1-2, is DAGVTQSPTHLIKTRGQQVTLRCSPKSGHDTVSWYQQALGQGPQFIFQYYEEEERQRGNFPDRFSGHQFPNYSSELNVNALLLGDSALYLCASSWRDGNYGYTFGSGTRLTVV.

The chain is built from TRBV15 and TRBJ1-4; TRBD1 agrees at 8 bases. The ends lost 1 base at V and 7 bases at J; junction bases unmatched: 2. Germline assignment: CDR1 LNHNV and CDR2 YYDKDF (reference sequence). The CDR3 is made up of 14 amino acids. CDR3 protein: CATSRAGGTEKLFF. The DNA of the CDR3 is TGTGCCACCAGCAGAGCAGGGGGCACTGAAAAACTGTTTTTT.